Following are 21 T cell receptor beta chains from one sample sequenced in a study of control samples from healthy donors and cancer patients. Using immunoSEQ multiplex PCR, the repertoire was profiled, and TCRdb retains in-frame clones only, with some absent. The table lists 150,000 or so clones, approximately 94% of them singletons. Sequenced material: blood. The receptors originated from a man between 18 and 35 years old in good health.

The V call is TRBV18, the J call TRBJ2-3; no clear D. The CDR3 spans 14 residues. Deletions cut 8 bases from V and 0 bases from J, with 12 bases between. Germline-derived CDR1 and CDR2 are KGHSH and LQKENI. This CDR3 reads CASRGRVSTDTQYF. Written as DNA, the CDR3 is TGTGCCAGCCGCGGACGGGTCAGCACAGATACGCAGTATTTT.

DNA for the CDR3: TGTGCCACCAGCAGAGATTTAGGGGAAAAACTGTTTTTT. Translating gives CATSRDLGEKLFF. The chain uses TRBV15 and TRBJ1-4; no reliable D call. Per the germline V gene, CDR1 is LNHNV and CDR2 is YYDKDF (reference sequence). The CDR3 covers 13 residues. Trimming took 0 bases from V and 8 from J, leaving 7 bases between them.

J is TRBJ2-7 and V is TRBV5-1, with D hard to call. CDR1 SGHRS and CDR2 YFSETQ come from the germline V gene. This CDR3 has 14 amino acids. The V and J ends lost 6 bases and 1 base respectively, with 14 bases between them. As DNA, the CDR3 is TGCGCCAGCAAGGGCAGGCTGGGTTCCTACGAGCAGTACTTC. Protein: CASKGRLGSYEQYF.

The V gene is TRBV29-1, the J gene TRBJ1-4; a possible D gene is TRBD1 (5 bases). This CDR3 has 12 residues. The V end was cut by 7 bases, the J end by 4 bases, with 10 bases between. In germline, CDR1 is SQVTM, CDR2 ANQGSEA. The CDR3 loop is CSGRGSNEKLFF. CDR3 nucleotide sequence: TGCAGCGGTAGGGGAAGTAATGAAAAACTGTTTTTT.

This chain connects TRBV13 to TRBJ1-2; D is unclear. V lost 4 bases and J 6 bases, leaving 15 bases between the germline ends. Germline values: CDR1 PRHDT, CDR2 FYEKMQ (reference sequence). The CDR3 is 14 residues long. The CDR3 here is CASSSRSILDGYTF. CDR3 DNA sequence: TGTGCCAGCAGCTCGAGATCTATCTTGGATGGCTACACCTTC.

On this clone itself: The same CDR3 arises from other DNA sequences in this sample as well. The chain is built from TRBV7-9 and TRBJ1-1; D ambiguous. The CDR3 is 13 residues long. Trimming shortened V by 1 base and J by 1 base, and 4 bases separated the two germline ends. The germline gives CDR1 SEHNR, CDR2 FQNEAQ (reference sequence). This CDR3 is CASSLEGNTEAFF. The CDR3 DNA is TGTGCCAGCAGCTTAGAGGGGAACACTGAAGCTTTCTTT.

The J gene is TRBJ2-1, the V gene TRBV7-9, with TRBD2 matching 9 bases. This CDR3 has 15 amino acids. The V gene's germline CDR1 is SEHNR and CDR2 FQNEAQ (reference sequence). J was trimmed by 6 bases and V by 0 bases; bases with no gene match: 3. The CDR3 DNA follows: TGTGCCAGCAGCTTAGCCCTAGCGGGGTTCAATGAGCAGTTCTTC. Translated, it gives CASSLALAGFNEQFF.

The CDR3 region has the DNA TGTGCCAGCAGCTTCCCCACCACAGGGGGGATTCGTACCGGGGAGCTGTTTTTT. Residues: CASSFPTTGGIRTGELFF. This rearrangement joins TRBV7-9 to TRBJ2-2; TRBD1 matches 8 bases. V gave up 3 bases and J gave up 5 bases; unmatched junction bases: 14. The CDR3 runs 18 residues. Per the germline V gene, CDR1 is SEHNR and CDR2 is FQNEAQ (reference sequence).

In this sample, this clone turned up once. The CDR3 DNA reads as TGTGCCAGCAGCCAGGACAGGGGGCTGGAACTGTTTTTT. Protein sequence: CASSQDRGLELFF. The V call is TRBV5-8, the J call TRBJ1-4; 11 bases match TRBD1. Germline CDR1 SGHTS, CDR2 YDEGEE. The trim removed 4 bases at V and 12 bases at J, leaving 5 bases unmatched. CDR3 size: 13 residues.

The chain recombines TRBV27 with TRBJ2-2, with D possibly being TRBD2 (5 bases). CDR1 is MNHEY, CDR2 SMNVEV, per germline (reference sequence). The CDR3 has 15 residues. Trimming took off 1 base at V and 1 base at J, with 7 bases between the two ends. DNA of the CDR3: TGTGCCAGCAGTTTATTGGGAGTGAACACCGGGGAGCTGTTTTTT. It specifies CASSLLGVNTGELFF.

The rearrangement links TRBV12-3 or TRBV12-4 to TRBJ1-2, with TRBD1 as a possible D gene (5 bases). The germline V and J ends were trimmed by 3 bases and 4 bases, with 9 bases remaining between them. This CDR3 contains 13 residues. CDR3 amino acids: CASSFWGGYGYTF. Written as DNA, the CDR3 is TGTGCCAGCAGTTTTTGGGGGGGCTATGGCTACACCTTC.

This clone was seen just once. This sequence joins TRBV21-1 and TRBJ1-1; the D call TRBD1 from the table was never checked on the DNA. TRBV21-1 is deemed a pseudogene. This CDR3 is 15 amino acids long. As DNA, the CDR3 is TGTGCCAGCAGCAAATCCGCGACAGGGGACCACAAAGCTTTCTTT. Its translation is CASSKSATGDHKAFF.

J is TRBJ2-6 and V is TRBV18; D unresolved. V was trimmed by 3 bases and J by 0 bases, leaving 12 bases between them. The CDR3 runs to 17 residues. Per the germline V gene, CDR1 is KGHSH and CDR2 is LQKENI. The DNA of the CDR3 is TGTGCCAGCTCACCCAAGCTTACTTTCTCTGGGGCCAACGTCCTGACTTTC. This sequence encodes CASSPKLTFSGANVLTF.

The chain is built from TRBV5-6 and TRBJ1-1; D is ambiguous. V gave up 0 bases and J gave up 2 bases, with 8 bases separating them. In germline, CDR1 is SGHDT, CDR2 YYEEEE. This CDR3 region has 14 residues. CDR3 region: CASSLGPGNTEAFF. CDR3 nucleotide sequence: TGTGCCAGCAGCTTGGGACCGGGTAACACTGAAGCTTTCTTT.

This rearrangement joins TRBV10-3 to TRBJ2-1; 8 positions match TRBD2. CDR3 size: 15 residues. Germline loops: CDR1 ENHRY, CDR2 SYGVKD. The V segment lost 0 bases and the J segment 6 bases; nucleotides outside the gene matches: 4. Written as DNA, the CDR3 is TGTGCCATCAGTGAGTCCGCGGGAGGAGTCAATGAGCAGTTCTTC. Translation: CAISESAGGVNEQFF.

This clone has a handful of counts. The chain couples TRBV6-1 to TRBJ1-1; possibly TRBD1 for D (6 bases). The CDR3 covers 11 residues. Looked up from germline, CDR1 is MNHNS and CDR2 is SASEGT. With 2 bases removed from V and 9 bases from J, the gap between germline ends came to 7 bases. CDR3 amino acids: CASSETGKAFF. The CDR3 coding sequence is TGTGCCAGCAGTGAAACAGGGAAAGCTTTCTTT.

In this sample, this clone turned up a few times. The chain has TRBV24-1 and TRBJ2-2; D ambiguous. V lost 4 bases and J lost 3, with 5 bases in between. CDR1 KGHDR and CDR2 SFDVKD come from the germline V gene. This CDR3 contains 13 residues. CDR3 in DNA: TGTGCCACCAGTGAACTGGACACCGGGGAGCTGTTTTTT. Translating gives CATSELDTGELFF.

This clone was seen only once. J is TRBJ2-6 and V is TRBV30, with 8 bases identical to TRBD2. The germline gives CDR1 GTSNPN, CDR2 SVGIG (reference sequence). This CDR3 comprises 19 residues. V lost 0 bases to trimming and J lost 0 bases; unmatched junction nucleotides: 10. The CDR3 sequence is CAWSVYSGDFLSGANVLTF. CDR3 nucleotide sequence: TGTGCCTGGAGTGTATATAGCGGGGATTTCCTCTCTGGGGCCAACGTCCTGACTTTC.

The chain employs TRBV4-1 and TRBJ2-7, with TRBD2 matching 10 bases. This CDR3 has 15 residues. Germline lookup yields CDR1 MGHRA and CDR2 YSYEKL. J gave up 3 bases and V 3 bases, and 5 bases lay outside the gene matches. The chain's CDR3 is CASSHGTSESYEQYF. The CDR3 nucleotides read TGCGCCAGCAGCCATGGGACTAGCGAAAGCTACGAGCAGTACTTC.

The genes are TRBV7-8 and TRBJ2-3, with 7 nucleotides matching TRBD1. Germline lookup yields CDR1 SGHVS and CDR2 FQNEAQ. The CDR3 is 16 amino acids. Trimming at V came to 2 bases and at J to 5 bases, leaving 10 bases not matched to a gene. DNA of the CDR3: TGTGCCAGCAGCTTAATGGCCACAGGGGTAGGAGATACGCAGTATTTT. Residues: CASSLMATGVGDTQYF.

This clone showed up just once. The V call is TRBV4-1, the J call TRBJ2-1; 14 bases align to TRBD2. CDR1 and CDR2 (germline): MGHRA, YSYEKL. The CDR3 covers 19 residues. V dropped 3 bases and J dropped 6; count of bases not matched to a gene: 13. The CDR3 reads CASSQTMTSGRAVGNEQFF. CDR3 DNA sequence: TGCGCCAGCAGCCAGACTATGACTAGCGGGAGGGCCGTGGGCAATGAGCAGTTCTTC.